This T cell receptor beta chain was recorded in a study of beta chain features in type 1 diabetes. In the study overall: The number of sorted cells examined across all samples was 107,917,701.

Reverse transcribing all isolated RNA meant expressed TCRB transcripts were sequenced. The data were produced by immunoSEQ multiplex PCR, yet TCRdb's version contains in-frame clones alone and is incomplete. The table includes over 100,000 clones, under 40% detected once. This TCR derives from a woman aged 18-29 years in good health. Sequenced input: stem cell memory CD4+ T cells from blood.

The CDR3 sequence: CASSLAGASGNTIYF. CDR3 nucleotide sequence: TGTGCCAGCAGCCTCGCAGGGGCCTCTGGAAACACCATATATTTT. This chain uses TRBV5-8 with TRBJ1-3; the D gene is possibly TRBD1 (6 bases). The V gene lost 4 bases and the J gene lost 0 bases, with 11 bases spanning the gap. The CDR3 totals 15 residues. Germline-derived CDR1 and CDR2 are SGHTS and YDEGEE.